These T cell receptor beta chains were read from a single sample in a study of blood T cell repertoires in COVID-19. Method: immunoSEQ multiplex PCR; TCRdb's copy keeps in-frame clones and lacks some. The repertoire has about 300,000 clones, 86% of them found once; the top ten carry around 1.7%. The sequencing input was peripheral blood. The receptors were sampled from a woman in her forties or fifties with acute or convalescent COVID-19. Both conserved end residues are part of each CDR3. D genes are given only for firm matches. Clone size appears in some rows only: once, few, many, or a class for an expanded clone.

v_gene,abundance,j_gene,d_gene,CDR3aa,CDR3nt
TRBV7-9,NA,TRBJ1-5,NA,CASNSGGSNQPQHF,TGTGCCAGCAACTCCGGGGGGAGCAATCAGCCCCAGCATTTT
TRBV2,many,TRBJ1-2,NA,CASSEQFWGDGYTF,TGTGCCAGCAGTGAGCAGTTTTGGGGGGATGGCTACACCTTC
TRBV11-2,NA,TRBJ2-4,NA,CASSLEDWIKNIQYF,TGTGCCAGCAGCTTAGAGGACTGGATCAAAAACATTCAGTACTTC
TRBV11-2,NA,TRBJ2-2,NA,CASSLEAGRELFF,TGTGCCAGCAGCTTAGAGGCGGGGCGGGAGCTGTTTTTT
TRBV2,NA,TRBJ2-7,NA,CASSLDSYEQYF,TGTGCCAGCAGCCTTGACTCGTACGAGCAGTACTTC
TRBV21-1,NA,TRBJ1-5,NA,CARGQVSNQPQHF,TGTGCCAGGGGACAGGTTAGCAATCAGCCCCAGCATTTT
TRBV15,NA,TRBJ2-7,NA,CATNDPRSSYEQYF,TGTGCCACCAACGACCCCAGGTCGTCCTACGAGCAGTACTTC
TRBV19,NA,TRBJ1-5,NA,CASSISVSNQPQHF,TGTGCCAGTAGTATATCCGTTAGCAATCAGCCCCAGCATTTT
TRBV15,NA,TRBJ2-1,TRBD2,CAAGAAGDYNEQFF,TGTGCCGCCGGGGCAGCGGGGGACTACAATGAGCAGTTCTTC
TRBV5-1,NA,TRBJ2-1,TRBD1,CASRQTGLSYNEQFF,TGCGCCAGCAGACAGACAGGGCTCTCCTACAATGAGCAGTTCTTC
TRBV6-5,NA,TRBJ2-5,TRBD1,CASILRDRDETQYF,TGTGCCAGCATCCTCCGGGACAGGGACGAGACCCAGTACTTC
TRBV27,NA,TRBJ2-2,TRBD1,CASSYQGARTGELFF,TGTGCCAGCAGTTATCAGGGGGCGCGAACCGGGGAGCTGTTTTTT
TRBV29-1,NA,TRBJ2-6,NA,CSVEDASGANVLTF,TGCAGCGTTGAAGACGCGTCTGGGGCCAACGTCCTGACTTTC
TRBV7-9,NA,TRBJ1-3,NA,CASSLTGVSGNTIYF,TGTGCCAGCAGCTTAACGGGGGTCTCTGGAAACACCATATATTTT
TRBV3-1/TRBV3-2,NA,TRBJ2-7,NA,CASSHERSYEQYF,TGTGCCAGCAGCCACGAGCGGTCCTACGAGCAGTACTTC
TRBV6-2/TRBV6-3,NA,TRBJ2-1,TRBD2,CASSLFSGSYNEQFF,TGTGCCAGCAGTTTGTTTAGCGGGAGCTACAATGAGCAGTTCTTC
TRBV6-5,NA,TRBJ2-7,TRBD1,CASSYRTGADEQYF,TGTGCCAGCAGTTATAGGACAGGGGCGGACGAGCAGTACTTC
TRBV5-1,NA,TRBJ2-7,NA,CASSLLQGGYEQYF,TGCGCCAGCAGCTTGTTGCAGGGAGGATACGAGCAGTACTTC
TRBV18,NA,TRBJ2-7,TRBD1,CASSSWTGDAYEQYF,TGTGCCAGCTCATCTTGGACAGGGGACGCCTACGAGCAGTACTTC
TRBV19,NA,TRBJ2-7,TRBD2,CASSLNPSGFSYEQYF,TGTGCCAGTAGTCTCAACCCTAGCGGCTTCTCCTACGAGCAGTACTTC
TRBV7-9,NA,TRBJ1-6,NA,CASSSYGQSYNSPLHF,TGTGCCAGCAGCTCCTACGGACAGTCCTATAATTCACCCCTCCACTTT
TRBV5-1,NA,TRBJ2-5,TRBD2,CASSSIERGETQYF,TGCGCCAGCAGCTCAATTGAGCGGGGAGAGACCCAGTACTTC
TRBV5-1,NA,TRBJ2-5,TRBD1,CASSSGQIQETQYF,TGCGCCAGCAGCTCGGGACAGATCCAAGAGACCCAGTACTTC
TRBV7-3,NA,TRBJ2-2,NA,CASSPSSNTGELFF,TGTGCCAGCAGCCCTAGCAGTAACACCGGGGAGCTGTTTTTT
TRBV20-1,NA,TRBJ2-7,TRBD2,CSASPGLEREQYF,TGCAGTGCTAGTCCGGGACTAGAGCGGGAGCAGTACTTC
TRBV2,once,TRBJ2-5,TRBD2,CASVTSAPQQETQYF,TGTGCCAGTGTGACTAGCGCTCCACAACAAGAGACCCAGTACTTC
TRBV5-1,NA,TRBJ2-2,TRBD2,CASNGGLAGVVPGELFF,TGCGCCAGCAACGGCGGACTAGCGGGAGTGGTCCCCGGGGAGCTGTTTTTT
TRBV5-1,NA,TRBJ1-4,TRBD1,CASSLARTGGEKLFF,TGCGCCAGCAGCTTGGCTCGGACAGGGGGCGAAAAACTGTTTTTT
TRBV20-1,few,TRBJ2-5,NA,CSASRGNQETQYF,TGCAGTGCCAGTCGGGGGAACCAAGAGACCCAGTACTTC
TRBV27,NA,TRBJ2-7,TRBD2,CASSLSKASGRIEQYF,TGTGCCAGCAGTTTATCGAAGGCTAGCGGGAGGATCGAGCAGTACTTC
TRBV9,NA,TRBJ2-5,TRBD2,CASSVAGVAGVETQYF,TGTGCCAGCAGCGTAGCTGGGGTAGCGGGAGTAGAGACCCAGTACTTC
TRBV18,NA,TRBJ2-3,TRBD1,CASSPPAGGASDTQYF,TGTGCCAGCTCACCTCCGGCAGGGGGCGCCTCAGATACGCAGTATTTT
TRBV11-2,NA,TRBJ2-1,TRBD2,CASSPWTSGSKVEQFF,TGTGCCAGCAGCCCGTGGACTAGCGGGAGTAAGGTTGAGCAGTTCTTC
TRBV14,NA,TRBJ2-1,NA,CASSSTFPGDEQFF,TGTGCCAGCAGCTCCACATTCCCGGGGGATGAGCAGTTCTTC
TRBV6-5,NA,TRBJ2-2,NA,CASRELNTGELFF,TGTGCCAGCAGGGAGTTGAACACCGGGGAGCTGTTTTTT
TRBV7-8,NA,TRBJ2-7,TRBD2,CASSKIGLAGDEQYF,TGTGCCAGCAGCAAGATTGGACTAGCGGGAGACGAGCAGTACTTC
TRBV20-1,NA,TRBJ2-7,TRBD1,CSASFPGQGKAEQYF,TGCAGTGCTAGTTTCCCGGGACAGGGGAAAGCCGAGCAGTACTTC
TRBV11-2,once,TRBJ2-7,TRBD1,CASTKDRPPGEQYF,TGTGCCAGCACCAAGGACAGGCCGCCGGGCGAGCAGTACTTC
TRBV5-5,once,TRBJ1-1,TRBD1,CASSFSGTGKKAFF,TGTGCCAGCAGCTTTAGCGGGACAGGGAAAAAAGCTTTCTTT
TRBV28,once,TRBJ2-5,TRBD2,CASSSQPGLAGEETQYF,TGTGCCAGCAGTTCGCAACCGGGACTAGCGGGAGAGGAGACCCAGTACTTC
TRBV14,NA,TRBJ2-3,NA,CASSPSGVGRNTDTQYF,TGTGCCAGCAGCCCTTCGGGGGTGGGACGGAACACAGATACGCAGTATTTT
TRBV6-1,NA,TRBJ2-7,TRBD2,CASKKREFSIYEQYF,TGTGCCAGCAAAAAGCGGGAGTTCTCGATATACGAGCAGTACTTC
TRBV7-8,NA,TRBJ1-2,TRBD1,CASSVTGGANYGYTF,TGTGCCAGCAGCGTTACAGGGGGTGCTAACTATGGCTACACCTTC